This T cell receptor beta chain stems from a study of T cell clones after liver transplantation. About the research overall: Samples came from ITN030ST, which attempted immunosuppression withdrawal within 2 years of liver transplantation. As an antigen-independent comparator, third-party-reactive TCRbeta sequences came from pre-transplant mixed lymphocyte reactions. Apart from three HCV-positive recipients, transplants were for non-autoimmune, non-viral reasons.

Germline lookup yields CDR1 SEHNR and CDR2 FQNEAQ (reference sequence). The CDR3 is 12 amino acids. V dropped 1 base and J dropped 15; count of bases not matched to a gene: 4. General study points: Graft donor-reactive T cells may have migrated into the graft rather than being deleted.

The repertoire was sequenced with immunoSEQ multiplex PCR; TCRdb's copy has only in-frame clones and lacks some. In the table there are 98,000 or so clones, 75% to 90% of which are singletons. This clone was seen only once. Antigen unknown. The sequenced sample was CD4+ T cells from blood, obtained before liver transplant. The source is a human donor who received a liver transplant. The gene calls are TRBV7-9 and TRBJ2-1; TRBD1 agrees at 9 bases. The CDR3 DNA reads TGTGCCAGCAGCTTAGGGGGACAGGGACTGTTCTTC. This sequence encodes CASSLGGQGLFF.